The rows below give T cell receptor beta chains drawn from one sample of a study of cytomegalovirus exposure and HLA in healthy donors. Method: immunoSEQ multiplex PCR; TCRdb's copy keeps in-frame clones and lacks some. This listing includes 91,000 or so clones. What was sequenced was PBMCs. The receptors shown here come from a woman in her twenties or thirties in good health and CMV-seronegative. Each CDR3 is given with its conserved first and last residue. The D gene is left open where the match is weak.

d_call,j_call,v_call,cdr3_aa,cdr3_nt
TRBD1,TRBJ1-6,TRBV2,CASGDREVSPLHF,TGTGCCAGCGGGGACAGGGAGGTTTCACCCCTCCACTTT
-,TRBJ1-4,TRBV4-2,CASSQDKGEGSEKLFF,TGTGCCAGCAGCCAAGATAAGGGAGAGGGAAGCGAAAAACTGTTTTTT
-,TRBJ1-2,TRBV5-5,CASSGLHYGYTF,TGTGCCAGCAGCGGACTGCACTATGGCTACACCTTC
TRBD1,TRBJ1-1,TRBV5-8,CASSLLQGSSTEAFF,TGTGCCAGCAGCTTATTACAGGGGAGTAGCACTGAAGCTTTCTTT
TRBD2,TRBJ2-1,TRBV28,CASSLGLANEQFF,TGTGCCAGCAGTCTGGGACTAGCGAATGAGCAGTTCTTC
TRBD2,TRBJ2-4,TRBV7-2,CASSTSGGINIQYF,TGTGCCAGCAGCACCAGCGGGGGCATAAACATTCAGTACTTC
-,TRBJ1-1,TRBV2,CASSLAVNTEAFF,TGTGCCAGCAGCCTGGCCGTGAACACTGAAGCTTTCTTT
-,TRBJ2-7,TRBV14,CASSQSGEFPYEQYF,TGTGCCAGCAGCCAATCGGGTGAATTCCCCTACGAGCAGTACTTC
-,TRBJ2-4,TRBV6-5,CASSYRTAGIQYF,TGTGCCAGCAGTTACCGAACCGCCGGCATTCAGTACTTC
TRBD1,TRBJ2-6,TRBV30,CAWSLGTGAGANVLTF,TGTGCCTGGAGTCTAGGAACAGGGGCTGGGGCCAACGTCCTGACTTTC
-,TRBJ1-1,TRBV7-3,CASSLTGGMNTEAFF,TGTGCCAGCAGCTTAACGGGGGGAATGAACACTGAAGCTTTCTTT
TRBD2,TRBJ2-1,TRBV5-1,CASSPPLAGGYNEQFF,TGCGCCAGCAGCCCCCCTTTAGCGGGGGGATACAATGAGCAGTTCTTC
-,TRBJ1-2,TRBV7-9,CASSNPDSHPYGYTF,TGTGCCAGCAGCAACCCGGACAGCCACCCTTATGGCTACACCTTC
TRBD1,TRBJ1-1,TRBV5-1,CASSSDRGGGTEAFF,TGCGCCAGCAGCTCCGACAGGGGCGGTGGAACTGAAGCTTTCTTT
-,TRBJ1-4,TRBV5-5,CASSLGREAKLFF,TGTGCCAGCAGCTTGGGACGAGAGGCAAAACTGTTTTTT
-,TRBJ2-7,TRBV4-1,CASSQDGSVHSYEQYF,TGCGCCAGCAGCCAAGATGGAAGCGTTCATTCCTACGAGCAGTACTTC
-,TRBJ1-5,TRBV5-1,CASSLEGNFNQPQHF,TGCGCCAGCAGCTTGGAGGGGAACTTCAATCAGCCCCAGCATTTT
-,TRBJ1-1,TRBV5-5,CASSLEWAGRTEAFF,TGTGCCAGCAGCTTGGAATGGGCAGGGAGGACTGAAGCTTTCTTT
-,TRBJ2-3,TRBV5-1,CASSLYGEDTQYF,TGCGCCAGCAGTTTATATGGAGAAGATACGCAGTATTTT
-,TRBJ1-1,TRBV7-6,CASSPRGGLNTEAFF,TGTGCCAGCAGCCCTAGGGGAGGGTTGAACACTGAAGCTTTCTTT
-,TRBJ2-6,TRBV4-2,CASSQGGRGAGANVLTF,TGTGCCAGCAGCCAGGGGGGAAGGGGCGCTGGGGCCAACGTCCTGACTTTC
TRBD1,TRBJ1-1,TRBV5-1,CASSPGQGAGTEAFF,TGCGCCAGCAGCCCAGGACAGGGGGCAGGGACTGAAGCTTTCTTT
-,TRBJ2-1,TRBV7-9,CASSLAWPGGDEQFF,TGTGCCAGCAGCTTAGCGTGGCCCGGCGGCGATGAGCAGTTCTTC
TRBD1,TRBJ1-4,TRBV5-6,CASSLGTGGDSLAWRIF,TGTGCCAGCAGCTTGGGGACAGGGGGCGATTCATTGGCGTGGAGGATTTTT
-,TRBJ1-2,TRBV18,CASSPSGDYGYTF,TGTGCCAGCTCACCATCGGGGGATTATGGCTACACCTTC
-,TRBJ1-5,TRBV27,CASSPNSHGVEPQHF,TGTGCCAGCAGTCCAAACTCTCACGGGGTGGAGCCCCAGCATTTT
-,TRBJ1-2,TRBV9,CASSVAADSNYGYTF,TGTGCCAGCAGCGTAGCGGCGGATTCTAACTATGGCTACACCTTC
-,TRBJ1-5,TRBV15,CATSRVSGGNQPQHF,TGTGCCACCAGCAGAGTATCCGGGGGCAATCAGCCCCAGCATTTT
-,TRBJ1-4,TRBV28,CASSFPGSPGEKLFF,TGTGCCAGCAGTTTCCCCGGATCCCCAGGGGAAAAACTGTTTTTT
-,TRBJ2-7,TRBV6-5,CASSYNGHLYEQYF,TGTGCCAGCAGTTACAATGGACATCTGTACGAGCAGTACTTC
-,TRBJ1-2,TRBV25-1,CASSPTENYGYTF,TGTGCCAGCAGCCCAACAGAGAACTATGGCTACACCTTC
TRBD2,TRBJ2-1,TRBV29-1,CSVGLAGGGGFF,TGCAGCGTGGGACTAGCGGGAGGGGGGGGGTTCTTC
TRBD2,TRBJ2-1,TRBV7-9,CASSSERGPYNEQFF,TGTGCCAGCAGCTCAGAGCGGGGGCCCTACAATGAGCAGTTCTTC
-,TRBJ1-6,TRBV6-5,CASSRQNNSPLHF,TGTGCCAGCAGTCGACAGAACAATTCACCCCTCCACTTT
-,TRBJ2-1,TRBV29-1,CSANREGNEQFF,TGCAGCGCAAACAGGGAGGGCAATGAGCAGTTCTTC
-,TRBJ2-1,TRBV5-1,CASSLDGSGYNEQFF,TGCGCCAGCAGCTTGGACGGGAGTGGTTACAATGAGCAGTTCTTC
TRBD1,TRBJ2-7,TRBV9,CASSVGQGVGEQYF,TGTGCCAGCAGCGTAGGACAGGGGGTCGGCGAGCAGTACTTC
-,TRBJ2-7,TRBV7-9,CASTLSHDYEQYF,TGTGCCAGCACCCTCAGTCATGACTACGAGCAGTACTTC
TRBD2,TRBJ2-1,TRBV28,CASGIPGLAGVEQFF,TGTGCCAGCGGAATCCCGGGACTAGCGGGAGTTGAGCAGTTCTTC
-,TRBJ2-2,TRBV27,CASSLSVGVTVGELFF,TGTGCCAGCAGTTTGTCGGTTGGAGTGACCGTCGGGGAGCTGTTTTTT
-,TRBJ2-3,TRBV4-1,CASSSNQRDTQYF,TGCGCCAGCAGCTCCAATCAGCGAGATACGCAGTATTTT
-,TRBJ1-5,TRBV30,CAWRGFGGDEPQHF,TGTGCCTGGAGGGGGTTTGGGGGGGATGAGCCCCAGCATTTT
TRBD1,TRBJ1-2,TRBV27,CASSRTGTEWNYGYTF,TGTGCCAGCAGCCGGACAGGGACGGAGTGGAACTATGGCTACACCTTC
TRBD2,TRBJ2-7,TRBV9,CASSVGLAGYEQYF,TGTGCCAGCAGCGTAGGGCTAGCGGGCTACGAGCAGTACTTC
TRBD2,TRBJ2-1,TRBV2,CASTSLELAPNEQFF,TGTGCCAGCACTTCCCTGGAACTAGCGCCCAATGAGCAGTTCTTC
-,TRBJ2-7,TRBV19,CASSSPGINYEQYF,TGTGCCAGTAGCTCCCCCGGGATCAACTACGAGCAGTACTTC
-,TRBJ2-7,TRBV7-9,CASSLSRQPHEQYF,TGTGCCAGCAGCTTATCTCGACAGCCCCACGAGCAGTACTTC
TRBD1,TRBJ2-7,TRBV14,CASSLQGAFSYEQYF,TGTGCCAGCAGCCTACAGGGGGCCTTTTCCTACGAGCAGTACTTC
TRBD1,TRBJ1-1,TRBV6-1,CASSATGGNTEAFF,TGTGCCAGCAGTGCGACAGGGGGGAACACTGAAGCTTTCTTT
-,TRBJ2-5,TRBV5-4,CASSLALYQETQYF,TGTGCCAGCAGCTTGGCCCTGTACCAAGAGACCCAGTACTTC
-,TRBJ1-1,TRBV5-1,CASRRAWNTEAFF,TGCGCCAGCAGAAGAGCCTGGAACACTGAAGCTTTCTTT
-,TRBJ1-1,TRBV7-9,CASSRNRENTEAFF,TGTGCCAGCAGTCGTAACAGGGAGAACACTGAAGCTTTCTTT
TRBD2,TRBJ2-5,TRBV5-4,CASTMTSGGQETQYF,TGTGCCAGCACCATGACTAGCGGGGGTCAAGAGACCCAGTACTTC